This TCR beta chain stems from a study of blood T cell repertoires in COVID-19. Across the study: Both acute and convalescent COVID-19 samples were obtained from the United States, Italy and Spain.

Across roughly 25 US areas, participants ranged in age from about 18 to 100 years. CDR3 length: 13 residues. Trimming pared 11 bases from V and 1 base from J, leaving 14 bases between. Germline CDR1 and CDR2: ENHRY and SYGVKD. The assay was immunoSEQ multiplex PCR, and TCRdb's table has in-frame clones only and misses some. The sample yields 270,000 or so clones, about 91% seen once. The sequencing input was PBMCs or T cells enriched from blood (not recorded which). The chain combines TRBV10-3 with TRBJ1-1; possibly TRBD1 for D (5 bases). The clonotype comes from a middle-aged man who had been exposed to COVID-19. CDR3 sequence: CAQRQHENTEAFF. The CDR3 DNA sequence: TGTGCCCAAAGACAGCATGAGAACACTGAAGCTTTCTTT.